Presented here are 7 T cell receptor beta chains from one specimen sequenced in a study of cytomegalovirus exposure and HLA in healthy donors (dated 2017 in TCRdb). The library was made by the immunoSEQ multiplex PCR assay. For the multiplex PCR, a mixture combining 60 forward primers for TCR Vbeta segments and 13 reverse primers for TCR Jbeta segments was used. Here the immuneACCESS table is served through TCRdb, limited to in-frame sequences with V and J called. Missing clones are a known gap in these copies; in checked studies unresolved V genes cover under half, and the rest lacks a known reason. This sample has 49,000 or so clones in its table, and roughly four fifths of those were observed once. The top ten hold 2% to 2.5% of the sample. The sequenced sample consisted of PBMCs. The receptor source for this set is a boy aged 10-17 years in good health and CMV-seropositive.

The rearrangement links TRBV9 to TRBJ2-2, with D perhaps matching TRBD2 (5 bases). Germline assignment: CDR1 SGDLS and CDR2 YYNGEE. The V and J ends lost 1 base and 5 bases respectively, with 15 bases between them. The CDR3 length is 16 residues. CDR3: CASSVRRLGGTGELFF. CDR3 coding DNA: TGTGCCAGCAGCGTACGAAGACTCGGAGGAACCGGGGAGCTGTTTTTT.

The chain is built from TRBV11-1 and TRBJ2-3; D gene ambiguous. Germline assignment: CDR1 SGHAT and CDR2 FQDESV (reference sequence). The length of the CDR3 is 12 residues. Between the trimmed V and J ends, which lost 2 bases and 14 bases, there was a span of 14 bases. The CDR3, as DNA: TGTGCCAGCAGCTTATCGGGTCCCAACCGGTATTTT. Translating gives CASSLSGPNRYF.

A remark on this clone: Distinct nucleotide sequences in the sample also encode this CDR3. The chain employs TRBV5-4 and TRBJ2-5; 7 bases are a match to TRBD1. The CDR3 is 16 amino acids. J was trimmed by 2 bases and V by 0 bases; bases with no gene match: 7. CDR1 SGHNT and CDR2 YYREEE come from the germline V gene (reference sequence). The CDR3 nucleotides read TGTGCCAGCAGCTTGGGGGGCTACAGGGGTCAAGAGACCCAGTACTTC. Translated, it gives CASSLGGYRGQETQYF. Combining the CDR3 with reference TRBV5-4 and TRBJ2-5 gives the whole variable domain ETGVTQSPTHLIKTRGQQVTLRCSSQSGHNTVSWYQQALGQGPQFIFQYYREEENGRGNFPPRFSGLQFPNYSSELNVNALELDDSALYLCASSLGGYRGQETQYFGPGTRLLVL.

V gene TRBV5-6 combines with J gene TRBJ2-7; 9 positions agree with TRBD1. The CDR3 covers 14 residues. Germline assignment: CDR1 SGHDT and CDR2 YYEEEE. Trimming took 1 base from V and 5 from J; bases not matched to a gene: 4. CDR3 sequence (DNA): TGTGCCAGCAGCTTGACGGGACAGGGCCACGAGCAGTACTTC. This translates into CASSLTGQGHEQYF.

The chain recombines TRBV6-1 with TRBJ1-2, with TRBD1 matching 9 bases. J gave up 3 bases and V 6 bases, and 5 bases lay outside the gene matches. The germline gives CDR1 MNHNS, CDR2 SASEGT. This CDR3 is built from 14 residues. CDR3 nucleotide sequence: TGTGCCAGCAGGAAGACAGGGGGTGACTATGGCTACACCTTC. Translation gives CASRKTGGDYGYTF.

V usage is TRBV9 and J usage is TRBJ1-2; D is uncertain. The CDR3 totals 14 residues. V was clipped by 0 bases and J by 6 bases, with 12 bases between them. Germline V gene data show CDR1 as SGDLS and CDR2 as YYNGEE. The CDR3 DNA is TGTGCCAGCAGCGTAGAAAGCAAGGGAGATGGCTACACCTTC. It is translated as CASSVESKGDGYTF.

CDR3 loop: CASSPADLREAFF. The CDR3 DNA reads as TGTGCCAGCTCACCAGCCGATTTGAGGGAAGCTTTCTTT. This sequence joins TRBV18 and TRBJ1-1; D is undetermined. CDR3 length: 13 residues. The V gene's germline CDR1 is KGHSH and CDR2 LQKENI. V was pared by 2 bases and J by 8 bases, with 12 bases between.